This T cell receptor (beta chain) was observed in a study of blood T cells in healthy people across ages (dated by TCRdb to between 2015 and 2017). Context from the whole study: In model experiments, template switching captured about one uniquely barcoded TCR beta cDNA molecule for every two T cells. Age-related changes in TCR beta repertoire diversity were measured in the study by deep sequencing normalized with unique cDNA molecular identifiers. The donors were divided into four age groups: young (average approximately 17 years), middle-aged (approximately 42), aged (about 60) and long-lived (approximately 74). To avoid experimental bias, donors of different ages were distributed randomly across sequencing lanes. Using the same blood draw, the study looked at two additional independent replicas of 1 million unique cDNA reads for two donors, one aged 18 to 30 and the other aged 80 or older.

The paper as a whole reports these results and caveats: The CMV infection status of donors was not known, potentially confounding age-related changes in expanded clonotypes. Compared with the aged group, more naive CD4+ T cells, fewer expanded clones and increased TCR diversity were shown by the long-lived group, suggesting age selection. Since profiling was done on bulk unsorted PBMCs, naive and antigen-experienced compartments could not be conclusively compared. Estimates of total diversity based on one million sequenced T cells were considered lower bounds and underestimates. There was a strong correlation between observed TCR beta diversity and the percentage of naive T cells measured by flow cytometry. Observed TCR beta diversity per million T cells fell roughly linearly with age, and a significant reduction was already apparent by age approximately 40.

Library construction relied on 5' RACE. Sequencing used an Illumina HiSeq 2500. A second 7 to 11 cycle PCR used a sample-barcoded 5' primer and a J-beta primer mix. A unique molecular identifier was introduced onto each TCR beta cDNA molecule by a template-switch 5' adaptor carrying 12 random nucleotides. Each sample yielded at least 3 million CDR3-containing paired-end reads. First-strand cDNA was synthesized from all RNA with the Mint cDNA synthesis kit, primed by a TRBC-specific oligonucleotide. After uracil-DNA glycosylase treatment, a first 18-cycle PCR used universal primers M1SS and BC2_uni_R on all cDNA. The authors processed their data as follows. For normalization, 1 million high-quality reads, each with a distinct molecular identifier, were randomly selected from each sample. Instead of being binned into consensus sequences, reads with shared molecular identifiers were discarded. MiTCR, set to a Q25 quality threshold and the strictest error-elimination algorithm, was used for CDR3 identification, clonotype clustering and error correction. A nonparametric unseen species model using Euler transformation provided a lower-bound estimate of total TCR beta diversity. TCRdb reworked the public reads: Q25 trimming with fastp, MiXCR clone assembly, productive beta chains retained. All rows with the same CDR3 protein become a single entry with the most common DNA and genes. The V and J calls were determined by TCRdb, not by the authors. The sample has 700,000 or so distinct CDR3 sequences on record, over 40% of them singletons. The biggest ten clones account for approximately 29% of the sample.

The donors were roughly 39 Caucasian individuals from Russia, aged roughly 6 to 100 years, who were systemically healthy. About 10 milliliters of peripheral blood were drawn from each donor into EDTA-treated Vacutainer tubes. Ficoll-Paque density-gradient centrifugation was used to isolate PBMCs, with at least 7 million obtained per sample. Trizol reagent was used to extract total RNA from PBMCs, with at least 5.5 micrograms per sample. For every donor, flow cytometry on a PBMC aliquot measured the percentage of naive CD45RAhigh/CD27high T cells. The CDR3 runs 13 residues from the cysteine to the phenylalanine. The only DNA kept is the CDR3, 39 bases in frame from the first base. V loses 0 bases, J loses 6 bases, and the germline ends lie 6 bases apart. The germline V gene sets CDR1 to ENHRY and CDR2 to SYGVKD. The table lists this clonotype with a few counts. The clone's antigen remains unknown. No clone much larger than this one lies a single base away; base qualities are absent.

Sequencing was performed on blood. This chain is built from TRBV10-3 and TRBJ2-1; the D gene identity is not certain. This TCR was sampled from a man older than 75 in good health. The sequence in DNA is TGTGCCATCAGTGAGTCGACAATCAATGAGCAGTTCTTC. Its translation reads: CAISESTINEQFF.